The clone carrying this TCR beta chain occurred many times. The antigen remains unidentified. In germline, CDR1 is SEHNR, CDR2 FQNEAQ (reference sequence). The CDR3 runs to 11 residues. Trimming shortened V by 6 bases and J by 5 bases, and 7 bases separated the two germline ends. The data derive from a study of CD8 T cells in ankylosing spondylitis. General study findings and limits: A TCR beta motif of fewer than 10 highly homologous variants seemed to mark ankylosing spondylitis blood.

TCR beta libraries were made by quantitative 5'-RACE with molecular barcodes. Using its own MiXCR run on the 5' RACE reads, TCRdb lists one record per CDR3 protein. The sample holds 700,000 to 850,000 distinct CDR3 sequences, 10% to 15% seen once. The sequenced sample consisted of blood, either unsorted or a sorted T cell fraction (not recorded which). This receptor was identified in a male donor with ankylosing spondylitis. The chain recombines TRBV7-9 with TRBJ2-5, with unresolved D. CDR3 protein: CASRTRETQYF. As DNA, the CDR3 is TGTGCCAGCAGGACAAGGGAGACCCAGTACTTC.